This is a list of T cell receptor beta chains from one sample in a study of T cell repertoires in cytomegalovirus infection. No antigen has been assigned to these receptors. A single record per CDR3 protein comes from TCRdb applying MiXCR to the reads. Counted here are around 800,000 distinct CDR3 sequences, approximately 32% occurring once; the ten biggest clones make up around 12%. The sequences come from cultured CD8+ T cells from PBMCs, collected from culture after CMV antigen stimulation. These receptors were taken from a human donor in good health (CMV status not recorded). Some clones in this sample may be carry-over from other donors' samples. Each CDR3 is given with its conserved first and last residue. The D gene is left open where the match is weak. Clone size is stated in some rows and not others, as once, few, many or a class when expanded.

CASSGTGYGTDTQYF TGTGCCAGCTCAGGGACAGGGTACGGCACAGATACGCAGTATTTT - TRBV18 TRBD1 TRBJ2-3
CASSLRAGRQTSSYEQYF TGTGCCAGCAGCTTAAGGGCCGGACGTCAGACGAGCTCCTACGAGCAGTACTTC many TRBV7-6 - TRBJ2-7
CASSPRVVGETQYF TGTGCCAGCAGCCCCCGAGTGGTAGGCGAGACCCAGTACTTC - TRBV11-2 - TRBJ2-5
CASSLVGQGRFTDTQYF TGTGCCAGCAGCTTAGTCGGTCAGGGGCGGTTCACAGATACGCAGTATTTT few TRBV7-9 - TRBJ2-3
CASSSPGEVNQPQHF TGTGCCAGCAGCTCCCCAGGGGAGGTAAATCAGCCCCAGCATTTT few TRBV7-9 - TRBJ1-5
CSARDVNTGELFF TGCAGTGCTAGAGATGTAAACACCGGGGAGCTGTTTTTT - TRBV20-1 - TRBJ2-2
CASSQDPQGDVLHEQFF TGTGCCAGCAGCCAAGATCCGCAGGGGGATGTTCTGCATGAGCAGTTCTTC - TRBV4-2 TRBD1 TRBJ2-1
CSVEGKRSGLYGYTF TGCAGCGTTGAAGGGAAGCGGTCTGGTCTCTATGGCTACACCTTC - TRBV29-1 - TRBJ1-2
CASSPPLAFSSGNTIYF TGTGCCAGCAGCCCGCCTTTGGCGTTCAGCTCTGGAAACACCATATATTTT - TRBV7-9 - TRBJ1-3
CASRLTQGAQPQHF TGTGCCAGCAGGCTAACACAGGGGGCTCAGCCCCAGCATTTT - TRBV27 TRBD1 TRBJ1-5
CASSPLIGQGNQPQHF TGCGCCAGCAGTCCACTCATCGGACAGGGCAATCAGCCCCAGCATTTT few TRBV4-1 TRBD1 TRBJ1-5
CASSGTGGTQYF TGTGCCAGCAGCGGTACAGGGGGAACCCAGTACTTC few TRBV7-6 TRBD1 TRBJ2-5
CASSRPGRNEQFF TGTGCCAGCAGCCGACCGGGACGCAATGAGCAGTTCTTC once TRBV7-9 - TRBJ2-1
CASSLIPRGSGGEEQFF TGTGCCAGCAGCTTAATCCCTCGGGGAAGCGGGGGTGAAGAGCAGTTCTTC - TRBV7-6 TRBD2 TRBJ2-1
CASRWNSRVYGYTF TGTGCCAGTAGATGGAACAGTCGGGTGTATGGCTACACCTTC - TRBV19 - TRBJ1-2
CASSRQMKLHF TGTGCCAGCAGTCGACAAATGAAGTTGCATTTT - TRBV2 - TRBJ1-5
CASSQTGTVRSGANVLTF TGTGCCAGCAGCCAGACCGGGACAGTACGCTCTGGGGCCAACGTCCTGACTTTC many TRBV7-9 TRBD1 TRBJ2-6
CASSQDRGKYNEQFF TGCGCCAGCAGCCAAGACAGGGGGAAATACAATGAGCAGTTCTTC few TRBV4-1 TRBD1 TRBJ2-1
CANSHNRAIGYNEQFF TGTGCCAACAGTCATAACAGGGCGATAGGCTACAATGAGCAGTTCTTC - TRBV27 - TRBJ2-1
CASRGLAATTDTQYF TGTGCCAGCAGGGGACTAGCAGCAACCACAGATACGCAGTATTTT - TRBV2 TRBD2 TRBJ2-3
CASSYTGGAINEQFF TGTGCCAGCAGTTACACTGGGGGAGCCATTAATGAGCAGTTCTTC few TRBV6-6 - TRBJ2-1
CASSLAAGSANTGELFF TGTGCCAGCAGCTTAGCGGCAGGGTCGGCGAACACCGGGGAGCTGTTTTTT few TRBV7-6 - TRBJ2-2
CASNERDSLTPNTEAFF TGTGCCAGCAACGAAAGGGACAGCCTTACCCCGAACACTGAAGCTTTCTTT - TRBV28 TRBD1 TRBJ1-1